The clone carrying this T cell receptor (beta chain) was counted at least ten times. The antigen is undetermined. The junction departs from the called germline gene at one end, perhaps through a read error. Per the germline V gene, CDR1 is SEHNR and CDR2 is FQNEAQ (reference sequence). The CDR3 runs 12 residues. Each CDR3 protein gets one entry after TCRdb re-called the reads with MiXCR. The data hold fewer than 900,000 distinct CDR3 sequences, with roughly 28% observed a single time. This entry belongs to a study of T cell repertoires in cytomegalovirus infection. Study in general: Researchers turned to recently identified HLA-C-restricted CMV epitopes as well as well-studied HLA-B-restricted ones. The public TCR beta signatures pointed to both CMV infection and matching HLA type.

Findings and limits, study-wide: CMV-specific TCR beta clonotypes restricted by HLA-C dominated the ex vivo response. Based on cumulative public TCR beta family frequency, carriers of CMV plus the relevant HLA were identified.

The sample consisted of cultured CD8+ T cells from PBMCs, taken from culture after CMV antigen stimulation. The chain recombines TRBV7-9 with TRBJ1-1; 7 nucleotides match TRBD1. The clonotype originates from a human donor in good health (CMV status not recorded). Some clones in this sample may be carry-over from other donors' samples. The CDR3 DNA follows: TGTGCCAGCAGTTTAGGGGGCGACGAAGCTTTCTTT. Translation: CASSLGGDEAFF.